The sequence of this T cell receptor (beta chain) was determined in a study of T cells in Graves' hyperthyroidism and ophthalmopathy. The source material, RNA transcripts, was used to amplify TCR beta CDR3 regions. First-round RT-PCR with HTBI primers amplified the TCR CDR3 region. One entry per CDR3 protein, called by TCRdb with MiXCR from the multiplex PCR reads. Here the sample spans some 350,000 distinct CDR3 sequences, 19% being singletons. This clonotype was counted ten times or more. Stable Graves' hyperthyroidism denoted no ophthalmopathy progression over 18 months. In patients aged 18 to 65, hyperthyroidism was newly diagnosed, with duration under 2 months. The CDR3 runs 13 residues. The V gene lost 5 bases and the J gene lost 4 bases, with 11 bases spanning the gap. CDR1 PRHDT and CDR2 FYEKMQ come from the germline V gene (reference sequence).

The chain carries TRBV13 and TRBJ1-2, with D tentatively TRBD1 (5 bases). This clonotype was obtained from a woman younger than 35 with Graves' hyperthyroidism. The sequenced sample consisted of blood. The CDR3 protein is CASSNRQSYGYTF. In nucleotides, the CDR3 is TGTGCCAGCAGCAACCGACAGTCCTATGGCTACACCTTC.